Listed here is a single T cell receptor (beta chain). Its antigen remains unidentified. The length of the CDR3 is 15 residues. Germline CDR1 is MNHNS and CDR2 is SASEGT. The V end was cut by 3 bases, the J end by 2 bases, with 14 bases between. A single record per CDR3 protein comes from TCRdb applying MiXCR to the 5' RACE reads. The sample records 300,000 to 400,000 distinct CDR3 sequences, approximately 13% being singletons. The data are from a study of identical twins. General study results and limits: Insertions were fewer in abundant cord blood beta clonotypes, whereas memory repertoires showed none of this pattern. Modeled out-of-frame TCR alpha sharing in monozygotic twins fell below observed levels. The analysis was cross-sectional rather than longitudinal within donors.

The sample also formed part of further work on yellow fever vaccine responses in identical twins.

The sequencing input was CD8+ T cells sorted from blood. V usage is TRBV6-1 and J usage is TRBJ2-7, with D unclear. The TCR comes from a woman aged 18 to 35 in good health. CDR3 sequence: CASSEFGGYPYEQYV. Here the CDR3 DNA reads TGTGCCAGCAGTGAGTTCGGTGGTTACCCCTACGAGCAGTACGTC.